Each of the 20 T cell receptor beta chains below was sequenced from the same sample in a study of OX40 agonist ivuxolimab in advanced cancers. TCRdb keeps only in-frame clones here, not all; method: immunoSEQ multiplex PCR. This table holds 50,000 to 60,000 clones, approximately 91% found once. Here the sequenced sample was CD4+ or CD8+ T cells sorted from blood, taken in a trial of the OX40 agonist ivuxolimab. The receptors originated from an adult with an advanced solid tumor such as melanoma, head and neck, liver or kidney cancer.

This rearrangement joins TRBV4-1 to TRBJ2-1; 8 bases are shared with TRBD2. Germline CDR1 MGHRA, CDR2 YSYEKL. The V segment lost 4 bases and the J segment 4 bases; nucleotides outside the gene matches: 9. This CDR3 is 16 amino acids long. The DNA of the CDR3 is TGCGCCAGCAGCCGTTCGCCGGGACTAGTTTACAATGAGCAGTTCTTC. Encoded protein: CASSRSPGLVYNEQFF.

The gene calls are TRBV9 and TRBJ2-7; TRBD1 aligns across 11 bases. The CDR3 runs to 14 residues. With 3 bases clipped from V and 7 bases from J, the junction kept 6 bases outside the gene matches. Germline loops: CDR1 SGDLS, CDR2 YYNGEE. Here the CDR3 reads CASSGGQGAEEQYF. The CDR3 DNA reads TGTGCCAGCAGCGGAGGACAGGGGGCTGAGGAGCAGTACTTC.

The chain recombines TRBV11-2 with TRBJ2-1, with 9 nucleotides matching TRBD2. The germline V gene encodes CDR1 SGHAT and CDR2 FQNNGV. This CDR3 comprises 16 residues. V dropped 1 base and J dropped 8; count of bases not matched to a gene: 9. In nucleotides, the CDR3 is TGTGCCAGCAGCTTAGTAAGGCGGGGGGGCGGAGATGAGCAGTTCTTC. Translation: CASSLVRRGGGDEQFF.

The genes are TRBV4-1 and TRBJ1-4, with D uncertain. Germline V lookup: CDR1 MGHRA, CDR2 YSYEKL. With 1 base removed from V and 11 bases from J, the gap between germline ends came to 14 bases. This CDR3 contains 14 residues. CDR3 sequence: CASSQGVMLEKLFF. The CDR3 DNA reads as TGCGCCAGCAGCCAAGGAGTTATGTTGGAGAAACTGTTTTTT.

The chain employs TRBV6-5 and TRBJ2-1; 11 bases match TRBD2. There are 15 residues in the CDR3. Germline CDR1 MNHEY, CDR2 SVGAGI. V gave up 10 bases and J gave up 9 bases; unmatched junction bases: 14. Here the CDR3 DNA reads TGTGCCACCCGCTTTAGCGGGGGGGTTCAGGTTGAGCAGTTCTTC. It codes for CATRFSGGVQVEQFF.

The rearrangement joins TRBV2 to TRBJ2-3; 12 bases are shared with TRBD2. After removal of 1 base from V and 4 bases from J, the junction contained 9 bases not matched to a gene. The CDR3 is made up of 18 amino acids. Germline CDR1 reads SNHLY; CDR2 reads FYNNEI. DNA for the CDR3: TGTGCCAGCAGTGAAGGCTTAGCGACTAGCGGGGGCTCAGATACGCAGTATTTT. Translated: CASSEGLATSGGSDTQYF.

This clone was detected a few times. The V gene is TRBV30, the J gene TRBJ1-5, with no clear D. The CDR3 is 13 residues long. Germline loops: CDR1 GTSNPN, CDR2 SVGIG (reference sequence). Deletions cut 1 base from V and 4 bases from J, with 8 bases between. The CDR3 DNA sequence: TGTGCCTGGAGTGATATCAAGAATCAGCCCCAGCATTTT. Its translation: CAWSDIKNQPQHF.

This chain uses TRBV4-3 with TRBJ2-4; no clear D gene. Germline CDR1 is LGHNA and CDR2 is YSLEER. The CDR3 contains 15 residues. V was clipped by 0 bases and J by 0 bases, with 6 bases between them. The CDR3, as DNA: TGCGCCAGCAGCCAAGAGTCGCTAGCCAAAAACATTCAGTACTTC. It codes for CASSQESLAKNIQYF.

This chain uses TRBV7-9 with TRBJ2-3, with 8 nucleotides matching TRBD1. This CDR3 is built from 18 residues. V shed 3 bases and J 2 bases; nucleotides not matched to a gene: 13. Looked up from germline, CDR1 is SEHNR and CDR2 is FQNEAQ (reference sequence). CDR3 region: CASSLLQGAGKHTDTQYF. DNA of the CDR3: TGTGCCAGCAGCTTGCTCCAGGGGGCGGGGAAACACACAGATACGCAGTATTTT.

This clone was seen just once. V is TRBV5-1 and J is TRBJ2-1; D ambiguous. CDR1 is SGHRS and CDR2 is YFSETQ in the germline V gene. V was shortened by 4 bases and J by 5 bases, with 16 bases between the two germline ends. The CDR3 is 15 amino acids. The CDR3 sequence is CASSLRGPRDNEQFF. The CDR3 DNA sequence: TGCGCCAGCAGCCTGAGAGGACCAAGGGACAATGAGCAGTTCTTC. Full variable domain (remainder filled in from reference TRBV5-1 and TRBJ2-1): KAGVTQTPRYLIKTRGQQVTLSCSPISGHRSVSWYQQTPGQGLQFLFEYFSETQRNKGNFPGRFSGRQFSNSRSEMNVSTLELGDSALYLCASSLRGPRDNEQFFGPGTRLTVL.

The sample holds a few counts of this clone. The rearrangement links TRBV9 to TRBJ1-1; 8 bases are shared with TRBD1. V lost 3 bases to trimming and J lost 6 bases; unmatched junction nucleotides: 10. Germline V gene data show CDR1 as SGDLS and CDR2 as YYNGEE. CDR3 size: 15 residues. The DNA of the CDR3 is TGTGCCAGCAGCGACGCCCACGACAGGGGTTCTGAAGCTTTCTTT. Encoded protein: CASSDAHDRGSEAFF.

The chain uses TRBV2 and TRBJ2-3; a weak D match, TRBD1 (5 bases). V shed 2 bases and J shed 2 bases, with 14 bases lying between them. The germline CDR1 and CDR2 sequences are SNHLY and FYNNEI. The CDR3 runs to 16 residues. The CDR3 DNA reads TGTGCCAGCAGTGAAAGGGTTCTGGGGCCCACAGATACGCAGTATTTT. This gives the protein CASSERVLGPTDTQYF.

This sequence joins TRBV11-2 and TRBJ1-2; TRBD1 agrees at 7 bases. V dropped 1 base and J dropped 5; count of bases not matched to a gene: 7. Germline-derived CDR1 and CDR2 are SGHAT and FQNNGV. The CDR3 runs 15 residues. The CDR3 nucleotides are TGTGCCAGCAGCTTAGGAGGGACAGCCTATTATGGCTACACCTTC. Protein: CASSLGGTAYYGYTF.

J is TRBJ2-6 and V is TRBV19; D is ambiguous. V was pared by 5 bases and J by 0 bases, with 8 bases between. The CDR3 is 15 amino acids. Germline lookup yields CDR1 LNHDA and CDR2 SQIVND (reference sequence). The CDR3 DNA follows: TGTGCCAGTAGTGAGGCGAACTCTGGGGCCAACGTCCTGACTTTC. Translation gives CASSEANSGANVLTF.

V usage is TRBV29-1 and J usage is TRBJ2-3; D not certain. Germline CDR1 SQVTM, CDR2 ANQGSEA. Trimming shortened V by 4 bases and J by 6 bases, and 5 bases separated the two germline ends. The CDR3 spans 10 residues. CDR3 nucleotides: TGCAGCGTTGTGGGGGATACGCAGTATTTT. The encoded protein is CSVVGDTQYF.

The V gene is TRBV7-2, the J gene TRBJ1-1; 9 bases are a match to TRBD1. CDR1 and CDR2 from the germline V gene are SGHTA and FQGNSA. This CDR3 region has 13 residues. Losses at the gene ends were 9 bases for V and 3 bases for J; bases not matched to a gene: 5. The DNA of the CDR3 is TGTGCCAGTACAGGGGGCCGGGACACTGAAGCTTTCTTT. It codes for CASTGGRDTEAFF.

The J gene is TRBJ1-4, the V gene TRBV7-2; D remains unclear. V shed 5 bases and J shed 7 bases, with 8 bases lying between them. The CDR3 runs to 12 residues. Germline assignment: CDR1 SGHTA and CDR2 FQGNSA. The CDR3 here is CASSEEGEKLFF. The CDR3 bases are TGTGCCAGCAGCGAGGAGGGTGAAAAACTGTTTTTT.

The rearrangement uses TRBV6-5 and TRBJ2-2; 12 bases line up with TRBD2. With 2 bases clipped from V and 7 bases from J, the junction kept 5 bases outside the gene matches. Germline assignment: CDR1 MNHEY and CDR2 SVGAGI. This CDR3 has 16 amino acids. CDR3 nucleotides: TGTGCCAGCAGTTACCTGACTAGCGGGGGAGACGGGGAGCTGTTTTTT. The encoded protein is CASSYLTSGGDGELFF.

The V and J genes are TRBV29-1 and TRBJ2-7; TRBD1 matches at 9 bases. The CDR3 runs to 15 residues. Germline CDR1 SQVTM, CDR2 ANQGSEA. V was clipped by 6 bases and J by 2 bases; unmatched bases: 11. CDR3 protein: CSVDHRDREAYEQYF. CDR3 coding DNA: TGCAGCGTAGACCACCGGGACAGGGAAGCCTACGAGCAGTACTTC.

This chain connects TRBV13 to TRBJ1-1; D unclear. Germline CDR1 reads PRHDT; CDR2 reads FYEKMQ (reference sequence). The CDR3 totals 13 residues. Trimming shortened V by 3 bases and J by 4 bases, and 9 bases separated the two germline ends. The CDR3 coding sequence is TGTGCCAGCAGCTTTACCCGGGGCACTGAAGCTTTCTTT. Its protein product is CASSFTRGTEAFF.